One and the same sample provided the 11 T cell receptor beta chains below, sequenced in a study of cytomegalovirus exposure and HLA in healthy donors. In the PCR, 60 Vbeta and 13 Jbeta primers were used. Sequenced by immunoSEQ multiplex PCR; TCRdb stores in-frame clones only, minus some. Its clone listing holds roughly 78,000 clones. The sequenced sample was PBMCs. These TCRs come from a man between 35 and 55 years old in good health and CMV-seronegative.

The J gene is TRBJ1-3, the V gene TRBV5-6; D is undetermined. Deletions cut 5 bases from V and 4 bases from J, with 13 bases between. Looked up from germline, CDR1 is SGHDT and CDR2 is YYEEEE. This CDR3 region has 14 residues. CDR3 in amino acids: CASRSMRGGNTIYF. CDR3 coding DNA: TGTGCCAGCAGGTCGATGCGGGGAGGAAACACCATATATTTT.

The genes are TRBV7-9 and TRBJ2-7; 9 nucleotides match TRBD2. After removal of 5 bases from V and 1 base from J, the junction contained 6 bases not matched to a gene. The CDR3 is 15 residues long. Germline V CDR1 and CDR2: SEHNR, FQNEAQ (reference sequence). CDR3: CASSNSGSASYEQYF. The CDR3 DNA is TGTGCCAGCAGCAATAGCGGGAGCGCTTCCTACGAGCAGTACTTC. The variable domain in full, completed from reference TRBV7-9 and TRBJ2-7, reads DTGVSQNPRHKITKRGQNVTFRCDPISEHNRLYWYRQTLGQGPEFLTYFQNEAQLEKSRLLSDRFSAERPKGSFSTLEIQRTEQGDSAMYLCASSNSGSASYEQYFGPGTRLTVT.

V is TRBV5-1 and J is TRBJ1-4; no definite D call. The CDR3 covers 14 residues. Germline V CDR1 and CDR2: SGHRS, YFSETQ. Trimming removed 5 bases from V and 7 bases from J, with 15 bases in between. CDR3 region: CASRLNWGGEKLFF. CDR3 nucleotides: TGCGCCAGCAGATTGAATTGGGGAGGTGAAAAACTGTTTTTT.

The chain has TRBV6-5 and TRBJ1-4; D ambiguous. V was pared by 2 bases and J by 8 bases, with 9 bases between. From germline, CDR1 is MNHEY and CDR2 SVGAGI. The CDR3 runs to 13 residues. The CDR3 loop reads CASSYNGGEKLFF. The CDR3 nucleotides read TGTGCCAGCAGTTACAACGGCGGGGAAAAACTGTTTTTT.

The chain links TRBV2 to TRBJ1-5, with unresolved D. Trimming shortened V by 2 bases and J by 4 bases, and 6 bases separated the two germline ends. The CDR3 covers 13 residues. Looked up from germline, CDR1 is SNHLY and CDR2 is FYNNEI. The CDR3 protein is CASSERGNQPQHF. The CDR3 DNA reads TGTGCCAGCAGTGAAAGAGGGAATCAGCCCCAGCATTTT.

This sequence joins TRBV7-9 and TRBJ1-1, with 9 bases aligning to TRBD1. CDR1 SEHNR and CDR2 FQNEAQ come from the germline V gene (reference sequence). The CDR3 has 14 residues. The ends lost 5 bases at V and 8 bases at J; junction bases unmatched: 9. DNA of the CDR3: TGTGCCAGCAGCGACGGACAGGGGACATCGGAAGCTTTCTTT. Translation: CASSDGQGTSEAFF.

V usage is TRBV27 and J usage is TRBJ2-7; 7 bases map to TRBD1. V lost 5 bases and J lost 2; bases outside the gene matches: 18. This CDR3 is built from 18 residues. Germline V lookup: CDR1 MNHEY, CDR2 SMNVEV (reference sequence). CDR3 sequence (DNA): TGTGCCAGCAGTCGACGGACCCCCAACAGGGGTACTACCTACGAGCAGTACTTC. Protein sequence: CASSRRTPNRGTTYEQYF.

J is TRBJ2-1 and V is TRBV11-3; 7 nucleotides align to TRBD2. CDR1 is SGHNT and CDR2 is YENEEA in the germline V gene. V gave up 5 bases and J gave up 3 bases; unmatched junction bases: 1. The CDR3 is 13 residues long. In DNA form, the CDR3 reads TGTGCCAGCAGCCGGGGGGACTACAATGAGCAGTTCTTC. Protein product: CASSRGDYNEQFF.

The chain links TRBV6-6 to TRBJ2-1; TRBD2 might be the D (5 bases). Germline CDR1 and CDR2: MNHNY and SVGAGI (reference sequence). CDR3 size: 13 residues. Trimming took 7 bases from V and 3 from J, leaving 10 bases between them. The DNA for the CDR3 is TGTGCCAGCACACCCGGGGACTACAATGAGCAGTTCTTC. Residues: CASTPGDYNEQFF.

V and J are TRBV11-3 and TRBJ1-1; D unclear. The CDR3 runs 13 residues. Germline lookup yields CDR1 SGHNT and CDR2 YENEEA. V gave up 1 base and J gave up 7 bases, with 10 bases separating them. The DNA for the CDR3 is TGTGCCAGCAGCTTAGGACTGGCCAGTGAAGCTTTCTTT. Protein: CASSLGLASEAFF.

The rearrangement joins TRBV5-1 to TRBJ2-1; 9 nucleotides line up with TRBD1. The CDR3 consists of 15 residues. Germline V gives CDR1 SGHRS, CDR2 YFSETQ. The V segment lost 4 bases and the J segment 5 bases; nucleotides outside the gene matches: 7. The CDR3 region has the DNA TGCGCCAGCAGCACCGGGACAGGGAACGACAATGAGCAGTTCTTC. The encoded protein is CASSTGTGNDNEQFF.